The following is a TCR beta chain sequence with its context. Its cognate antigen has yet to be identified. Base-call qualities are not available, and no considerably larger clone is one nucleotide away. TCRbeta CDR3 regions were amplified from genomic DNA using the immunoSEQ Assay, a bias-controlled multiplex PCR. The published analysis was carried out like this. The number of nucleated cells in each sample was estimated from the amplification of reference gene primers within the assay. To quantify the absolute abundance of each unique TCRbeta CDR3 rearrangement, sequence reads were collapsed and filtered. For each sample, productive Simpson clonality was calculated by taking the square root of Simpson's diversity index across productive rearrangements. TCRdb limited this immuneACCESS table to in-frame rearrangements with V and J called. A share of clones is missing; checked studies link under half to unresolved V genes, and the rest is unexplained. The V and J calls and clone size are taken from that table; D and trimming were inferred from the DNA. For this sample there are almost 200,000 clones; approximately 86% appear just once. Of the sample, about 0.95% falls within the top ten clones.

V is pared back by 0 bases and J by 6 bases, with 14 bases lying between the germline termini. The CDR3 covers 15 residues, taking in both the cysteine and the phenylalanine. Just the 45-base CDR3 DNA is kept, in frame starting at base 1. For CDR1 and CDR2, the germline V gene (reference sequence) lists MNHNY and SVGAGI. One collaborating source in Seattle enrolled patients while the patients were actively infected and followed the patients over time throughout the course of disease. Whole blood was collected in K2EDTA tubes by collaborating institutions according to the institutions' own protocols. For TCRbeta analysis, collaborator samples were shipped as frozen whole blood, as isolated PBMCs, or as DNA extracted from either sample type. This record belongs to a study of blood T cell repertoires in COVID-19 (TCRdb year 2020). As for the study more broadly: Samples covering the acute and convalescent phases of COVID-19 were provided by collaborators in the United States, Italy and Spain. Where HLA class I and class II types were available, the types were taken from metadata supplied by the sample provider, not from assay-based typing. A de-identified subject ID, COVID-19 status, age in years and sex were almost always included in the sample metadata. Subjects who had been exposed to COVID-19, were actively infected with it, or had recovered from it provided the deeply sampled blood TCRbeta repertoires that made up the dataset. The material from the prospective study consisted of cDNA or gDNA derived from T cells, B-cell-depleted T cells, or PBMCs. The repertoires were released in a freely available public database meant as a resource for research on the immune response to SARS-CoV-2. Samples were obtained from the ongoing ImmuneRACE study (first 160 participants) and from approximately 1,200 subjects provided by 6 global collaborators. The study at large found these results: The quantity of clinical and demographic metadata differed by source and by participant and was supplied without curation.

Material: peripheral blood. This sequence was found in a man between 60 and 70 years old with COVID-19, enrolled during active disease. The V and J segments used are TRBV6-6 and TRBJ1-2; the D gene is possibly TRBD1, with 5 bases matching. The DNA sequence reads TGTGCCAGCAGTTACTCGGCAGGGCCCTTAGATGGCTACACCTTC. This yields the protein CASSYSAGPLDGYTF.